This TCR beta chain was observed in a study of blood T cell repertoires in COVID-19 (dated by TCRdb to the early 2020s). Background on the whole study: Collaborator samples came from the United States, Italy and Spain and covered acute and convalescent phases of COVID-19. A freely available public database, intended as a resource for researchers studying the immune response to SARS-CoV-2, is where the repertoires were released. HLA class I and class II types, where available, came from metadata supplied by the sample provider rather than from assay-based typing. The dataset comprised deeply sampled blood TCRbeta repertoires from subjects exposed to, actively infected with, or recovered from COVID-19. The samples were drawn from the first 160 participants of the ongoing ImmuneRACE study and from some 1,300 subjects provided by 6 global collaborators. The prospective study material was composed of cDNA or gDNA derived from T cells, B-cell-depleted T cells, or PBMCs. The sample metadata nearly always contained a de-identified subject ID, COVID-19 status, age in years and sex.

Details on this clone: Its specific antigen is unknown. Per-base qualities were not stored, and no clone one base away is much larger.

The immunoSEQ Assay, a bias-controlled multiplex PCR, was used to amplify TCRbeta CDR3 regions from genomic DNA. As for how the authors treated the data: The number of nucleated cells in each sample was estimated by amplification of reference gene primers within the assay. Sequence reads were collapsed and filtered to measure the absolute abundance of every unique TCRbeta CDR3 rearrangement. For each sample, productive Simpson clonality was calculated as the square root of Simpson's diversity index over productive rearrangements. The table comes from immuneACCESS by way of TCRdb, which keeps in-frame sequences with V and J called. Part of the clones is missing from these tables; in studies checked, under half for an unresolved V gene and the rest for unknown reasons. V and J calls and clone size are given by that table; D and trimming were obtained from the DNA. The sample table contains 100,000 to 150,000 clones; only one count was recorded for around 90% of them. The ten largest clones take up around 2% of the sample.

General study outcomes and caveats: How much clinical and demographic metadata was included differed by source and by participant, and the metadata was provided uncurated.

At one collaborating source in Seattle, patients were enrolled during active infection and were followed longitudinally through the course of disease. Each collaborating institution followed its own protocols to collect whole blood in K2EDTA tubes. For TCRbeta analysis, collaborators shipped samples in one of three forms: frozen whole blood, isolated PBMCs, or DNA extracted from either of those sample types. The germline V gene encodes CDR1 SEHNR and CDR2 FQNEAQ (reference sequence). CDR3 length: 15 amino acids, cysteine to phenylalanine. Only CDR3 DNA is held: 45 bases, read in frame from base 1. Trimming removed 6 bases from V and 3 bases from J; the gene matches leave 4 bases unexplained.

The source of this sequence is a man aged 45 to 65 with COVID-19, enrolled during active disease. The sample consisted of peripheral blood. Recombination connected TRBV7-9 to TRBJ1-4, and 10 junction bases match TRBD1. CDR3 protein: CASSLGTGANEKLFF. In nucleotide form, the sequence is TGTGCCAGCAGTTTGGGGACAGGGGCTAATGAAAAACTGTTTTTT.